This T cell receptor beta chain is drawn from a study of beta chain features in type 1 diabetes. Since all of the isolated RNA was reverse transcribed, expressed TCRB transcripts were what got sequenced. Using immunoSEQ multiplex PCR, the repertoire was profiled, and TCRdb retains in-frame clones only, with some absent. The table includes 250,000 or so clones, 27% detected once. V was pared by 5 bases and J by 0 bases, with 3 bases between. The germline V gene encodes CDR1 LNHDA and CDR2 SQIVND (reference sequence). The CDR3 has 12 residues. This chain uses TRBV19 with TRBJ2-3; D is unclear. Sequencing was done on a sample of central memory CD4+ T cells from blood. This TCR came from a young man in good health. For the CDR3, the DNA is TGTGCCAGTAGTGGTAGCACAGATACGCAGTATTTT. This sequence encodes CASSGSTDTQYF.